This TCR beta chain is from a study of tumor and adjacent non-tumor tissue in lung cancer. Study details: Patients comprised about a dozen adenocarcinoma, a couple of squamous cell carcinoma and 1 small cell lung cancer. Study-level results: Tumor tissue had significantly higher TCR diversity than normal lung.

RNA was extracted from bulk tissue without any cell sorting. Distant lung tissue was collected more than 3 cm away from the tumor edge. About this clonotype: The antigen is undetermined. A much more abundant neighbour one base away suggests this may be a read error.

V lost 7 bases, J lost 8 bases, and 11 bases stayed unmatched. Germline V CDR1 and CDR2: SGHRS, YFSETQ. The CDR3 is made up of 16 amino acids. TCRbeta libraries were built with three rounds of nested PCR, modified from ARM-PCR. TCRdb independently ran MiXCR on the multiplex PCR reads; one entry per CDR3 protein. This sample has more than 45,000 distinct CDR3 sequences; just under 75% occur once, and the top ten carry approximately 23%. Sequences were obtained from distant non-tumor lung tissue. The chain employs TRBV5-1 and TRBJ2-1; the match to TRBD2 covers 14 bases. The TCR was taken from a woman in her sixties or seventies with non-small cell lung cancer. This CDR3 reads CASSTGTSGRSDEQFF. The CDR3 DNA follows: TGCGCCAGCTCGACTGGGACTAGCGGGAGATCCGATGAGCAGTTCTTC.